Here is one TCR beta chain with its context. The data are from a study of blood T cell repertoires in COVID-19. The wider study: The samples span acute and convalescent COVID-19 from the United States, Italy and Spain. In each case, the material was cDNA or gDNA derived from T cells, B-cell-depleted T cells, or PBMCs.

V lost 5 bases and J lost 3, with 11 bases in between. Germline values: CDR1 SGHVS, CDR2 FQNEAQ. The CDR3 is 13 amino acids. As processed by the authors: The assay estimated nucleated cells by amplifying reference gene primers. TCRdb keeps only in-frame clones here, not all; method: immunoSEQ multiplex PCR. D and trimming were read from the DNA, whereas the V and J calls and clone size are those reported in that table. The table includes roughly 130,000 clones, just under 80% detected once. Sequenced input: peripheral blood. V is TRBV7-8 and J is TRBJ2-7, with D tentatively TRBD2 (5 bases). This clonotype originated in a man in his 60s with active or convalescent COVID-19. CDR3 in DNA: TGTGCCAGCAGCCGGACTCTTTTCTACGAGCAGTACTTC. Its translation is CASSRTLFYEQYF.